These 6 T cell receptor beta chains were sequenced from one sample in a study of post-analysis software for immune sequencing data. cDNA libraries for TCR beta contained unique molecular identifiers. TCRdb used MiXCR to reprocess the PCR reads, holding one entry per CDR3 protein. Of almost 700,000 distinct CDR3 sequences in the sample, over 45% were seen once. Their antigens remain unidentified. Study outcomes and limitations: Five TRBV segments, TRBV5-6, TRBV5-1 and TRBV20-1 among them, were found more frequent in patients than controls.

The specimen was blood. The receptors come from a girl aged 2-10 years with multiple sclerosis.

A word on this clonotype: Germline is not matched at one junction end, which may reflect a read error. This chain links TRBV7-2 with TRBJ2-3; D is possibly TRBD1 (6 bases). There are 16 residues in the CDR3. Germline V lookup: CDR1 SGHTA, CDR2 FQGNSA. CDR3 bases: TGTGTCAGCAGCCGACCAGGACAGACTCGCACAGATACGCAGTATTTT. Translation: CVSSRPGQTRTDTQYF.

The chain links TRBV15 to TRBJ2-3, with TRBD2 identical over 11 bases. Germline V gene data show CDR1 as LNHNV and CDR2 as YYDKDF (reference sequence). V trimming: 5 bases; J trimming: 4 bases; junction bases outside the gene matches: 11. The CDR3 extends over 17 amino acids. CDR3 amino acids: CATSGRGLADHSDTQYF. The CDR3 nucleotides read TGTGCCACCAGCGGAAGGGGACTAGCGGATCACTCAGATACGCAGTATTTT.

The chain has TRBV24-1 and TRBJ1-5; no definite D call. Trimming stripped 9 bases from V and 13 bases from J, with 21 bases between. The germline V gene encodes CDR1 KGHDR and CDR2 SFDVKD. The CDR3 spans 13 residues. CDR3 in amino acids: CATDFHTDRIQHF. CDR3 DNA: TGTGCCACCGACTTCCACACCGACCGAATACAGCATTTT.

This chain uses TRBV6-2 or TRBV6-3 with TRBJ2-7; D is uncertain. CDR1 MNHEY and CDR2 SVGEGT come from the germline V gene. The CDR3 length is 14 residues. The V gene lost 0 bases and the J gene lost 1 base, with 7 bases spanning the gap. CDR3 amino acids: CASSYSSVSYEQYF. In DNA, the CDR3 is TGTGCCAGCAGTTACTCGAGTGTTTCCTACGAGCAGTACTTC.

This chain uses TRBV5-1 with TRBJ2-5, with TRBD2 as a possible D gene (6 bases). With 4 bases removed from V and 4 bases from J, the gap between germline ends came to 11 bases. CDR3 length: 13 residues. Germline V gives CDR1 SGHRS, CDR2 YFSETQ. The CDR3 loop is CASSTRTTETQYF. The DNA of the CDR3 is TGCGCCAGCAGCACTCGGACTACAGAGACCCAGTACTTC.

CDR3 sequence reads: CASSQDSSAAKTQYF. The CDR3 nucleotides read TGTGCCAGCAGCCAAGATAGTAGCGCGGCGAAGACCCAGTACTTC. The chain links TRBV4-2 to TRBJ2-7, with D possibly matching TRBD2 (5 bases). The DNA end lines up better with TRBJ2-5; the J call may be wrong. The CDR3 loop spans 15 amino acids. CDR1 and CDR2 (germline): LGHNA, YNFKEQ.